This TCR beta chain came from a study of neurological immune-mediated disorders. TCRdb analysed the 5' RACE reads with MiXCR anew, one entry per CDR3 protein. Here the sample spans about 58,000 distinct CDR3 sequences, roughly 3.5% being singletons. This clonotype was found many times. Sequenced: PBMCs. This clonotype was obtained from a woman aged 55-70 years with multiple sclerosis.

CDR3: CSASWRGATDTQYF. The DNA for the CDR3 is TGCAGTGCTAGTTGGCGGGGTGCCACAGATACGCAGTATTTT. The chain has TRBV20-1 and TRBJ2-3; D may be TRBD2 (6 bases). The CDR3 contains 14 residues. Germline values: CDR1 DFQATT, CDR2 SNEGSKA (reference sequence). The V end was cut by 3 bases, the J end by 2 bases, with 12 bases between.